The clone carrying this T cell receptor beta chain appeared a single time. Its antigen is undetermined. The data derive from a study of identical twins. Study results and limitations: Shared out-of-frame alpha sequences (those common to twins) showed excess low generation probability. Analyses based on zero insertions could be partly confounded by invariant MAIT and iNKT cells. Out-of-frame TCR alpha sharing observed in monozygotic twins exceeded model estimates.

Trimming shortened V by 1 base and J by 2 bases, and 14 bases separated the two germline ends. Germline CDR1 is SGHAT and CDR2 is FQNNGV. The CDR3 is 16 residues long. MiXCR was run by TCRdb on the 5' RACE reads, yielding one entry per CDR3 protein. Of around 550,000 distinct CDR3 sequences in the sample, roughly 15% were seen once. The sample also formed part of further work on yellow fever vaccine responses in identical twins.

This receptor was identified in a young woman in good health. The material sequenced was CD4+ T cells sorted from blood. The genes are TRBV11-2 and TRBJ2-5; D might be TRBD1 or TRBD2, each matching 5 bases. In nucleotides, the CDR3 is TGTGCCAGCAGCTTAGCAGGGCACGGGATTCAAGAGACCCAGTACTTC. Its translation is CASSLAGHGIQETQYF.